This paragraph covers one T cell receptor (beta chain) sequence. Deletions cut 7 bases from V and 4 bases from J, with 22 bases between. Germline V gene data show CDR1 as MGHRA and CDR2 as YSYEKL. The CDR3 covers 17 residues. 13 Jbeta primers and 60 Vbeta primers were used for the PCR. Generated by immunoSEQ multiplex PCR, the TCRdb table keeps only in-frame clones and is missing some. The data contain about 65,000 clones, 62% of them singletons. The entry originates in a study of cytomegalovirus exposure and HLA in healthy donors. The sequencing sample was made of PBMCs. This rearrangement joins TRBV4-1 to TRBJ2-2; D perhaps matches TRBD1 (6 bases). This TCR was recovered from a man aged 25-40 years in good health and CMV-seronegative. CDR3 DNA: TGCGCCAGCACCGTGGGTGTCGGGACAAGCATCACCGGGGAGCTGTTTTTT. Encoded protein: CASTVGVGTSITGELFF.